Listed below are T cell receptor beta chains from one sample, sequenced in a study of T-cell reconstitution after alpha-beta-depleted transplantation in children. Via MiXCR, TCRdb re-called the PCR reads, giving one row per CDR3 protein. Of about 540,000 distinct CDR3 sequences listed, approximately 20% are singletons. The sample in question was PBMCs from the stem cell graft donor, obtained from the stem cell graft. The receptors shown here come from a human donor who donated a stem cell graft to a child with acute lymphoblastic leukemia. CDR3s include the opening cysteine and the closing phenylalanine or tryptophan. A D gene is named only where the DNA matches it firmly. The size field is filled for only some rows; it gives once, few, many or a size class.

v_gene	abundance	d_gene	j_gene	CDR3nt	CDR3aa
TRBV5-1	few	TRBD2	TRBJ2-7	TGCGCCAGCAGCAAAGGGACTAGCGGGGCCTACGAGCAGTACTTC	CASSKGTSGAYEQYF
TRBV4-1	-	TRBD1	TRBJ1-2	TGCGCCAGACGATACACGAGACCGACAGGGGGCGTCGAAAGCTACACCTTC	CARRYTRPTGGVESYTF
TRBV7-6	-	-	TRBJ1-1	TGTGCCAGCAGCTCCCCGTGGGTCAGGCCAAGGGAAGCTTTCTTT	CASSSPWVRPREAFF
TRBV7-9	-	-	TRBJ1-2	TGTGCCAGCAGCTTCGCGAACGAATTCTATGGCTACACCTTC	CASSFANEFYGYTF
TRBV29-1	-	-	TRBJ2-3	TGCAGTGGGGAGCTAGATACGCAGTATTTT	CSGELDTQYF
TRBV7-9	many	-	TRBJ2-2	TGCGCCAGCAGCTTGGCAGCGAACACCGGGGAGCTGTTTTTT	CASSLAANTGELFF
TRBV7-9	-	TRBD1	TRBJ2-7	TGTGCCAGCAACCCTGGGACAGAGACCCCCTACGAGCAGTACTTC	CASNPGTETPYEQYF
TRBV19	-	TRBD2	TRBJ2-1	TGTGCCAGTAGTAGGGGACTAGCGGGGACAGTGGGCGATGAGCAGTTCTTC	CASSRGLAGTVGDEQFF
TRBV11-3	-	-	TRBJ2-4	TGTGCCAGCAGCTTGGACTCTAGGTCGAAAAACATTCAGTACTTC	CASSLDSRSKNIQYF
TRBV7-9	-	-	TRBJ2-3	TGTGCCAGCAGCCCCAAGGGGGGGCTTGAGTCAGATACGCAGTATTTT	CASSPKGGLESDTQYF
TRBV18	-	-	TRBJ1-1	TGTGCCAGCTCACCCGGCTCCGTCCAGAACACTGAAGCTTTCTTT	CASSPGSVQNTEAFF
TRBV9	-	TRBD1	TRBJ2-1	TGTGCCAGCAGCTTACTTCGACAGGGGGTTGAGCAGTTCTTC	CASSLLRQGVEQFF
TRBV9	many	-	TRBJ2-7	TGTGCCAGCAGCGTAGGCTACGAGCAGTACTTC	CASSVGYEQYF
TRBV2	-	TRBD1	TRBJ1-2	TGTGCCAGCACCGGGACAGACTATGGCTACACCTTC	CASTGTDYGYTF
TRBV6-1	few	TRBD2	TRBJ2-7	TGTGCCAGCAGTGAACTTCCACACGGCCTAGCGGGGACCTACGAGCAGTACTTC	CASSELPHGLAGTYEQYF
TRBV5-1	-	TRBD2	TRBJ2-2	TGCGCCAGCAGCCTTCGTAGCGGGAAGAACACCGGGGAGCTGTTTTTT	CASSLRSGKNTGELFF
TRBV2	-	TRBD2	TRBJ2-7	TGTGCCAGCAGTGCAATAGCGGGAGGGTCTTATTCCTACGAGCAGTACTTC	CASSAIAGGSYSYEQYF
TRBV5-1	few	-	TRBJ2-1	TGCGCCAGCAGCTTGGGGTTACAGGGATCCTACAATGAGCAGTTCTTC	CASSLGLQGSYNEQFF
TRBV6-5	few	-	TRBJ1-5	TGTGCCAGCAGCCCTACAGGGATTGCGTATAGCAATCAGCCCCAGCATTTT	CASSPTGIAYSNQPQHF
TRBV20-1	-	-	TRBJ2-5	TGCAGTGCTAGTACAGGCCAAGAGACCCAGTACTTC	CSASTGQETQYF
TRBV7-9	few	-	TRBJ2-7	TGTGCCAGCAGCGATCAGAATATCTACGAGCAGTACTTC	CASSDQNIYEQYF
TRBV7-9	few	TRBD2	TRBJ2-7	TGTGCCAGCACCGCCGGGACTAGCGGCTACTACGAGCAGTACTTC	CASTAGTSGYYEQYF
TRBV2	few	-	TRBJ1-6	TGTGCCAGCATCGGCCGGGAACTCCGACTGCGAAATTCACCCCTCCACTTT	CASIGRELRLRNSPLHF
TRBV7-3	-	TRBD2	TRBJ2-2	TGTGCCAGCAGCTTAATCCCGGGAGGGCCGTACACCGGGGAGCTGTTTTTT	CASSLIPGGPYTGELFF
TRBV5-1	few	TRBD2	TRBJ2-3	TGCGCCAGCACGGGACTAGCGGGAGGCTCAGATACGCAGTATTTT	CASTGLAGGSDTQYF
TRBV7-9	few	-	TRBJ2-6	TGTGCCAGCAGCTCCGGGGAGGCTGGGGCCAACGTCCTGACTTTC	CASSSGEAGANVLTF
TRBV12-3/TRBV12-4	-	TRBD1	TRBJ1-2	TGTGCCAGCAGGACGGACAGGGGCAGAGAGGGCTACACCTTC	CASRTDRGREGYTF
TRBV12-3/TRBV12-4	few	-	TRBJ2-2	TGTGCCAGCAGCTACATAACAGGGATTACCGGGGAGCTGTTTTTT	CASSYITGITGELFF